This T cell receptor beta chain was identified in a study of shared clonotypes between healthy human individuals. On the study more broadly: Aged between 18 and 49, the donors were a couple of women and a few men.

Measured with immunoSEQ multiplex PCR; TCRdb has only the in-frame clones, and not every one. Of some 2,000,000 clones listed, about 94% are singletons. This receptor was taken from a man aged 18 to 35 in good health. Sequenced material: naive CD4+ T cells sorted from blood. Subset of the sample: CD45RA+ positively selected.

The CDR3 loop reads CAISESWGQGDTGELFF. DNA for the CDR3: TGTGCCATCAGTGAGAGCTGGGGACAGGGGGACACCGGGGAGCTGTTTTTT. The chain is built from TRBV10-3 and TRBJ2-2; 11 bases are shared with TRBD1. CDR1 and CDR2 from the germline V gene are ENHRY and SYGVKD. Trimming at V came to 2 bases and at J to 3 bases, leaving 5 bases not matched to a gene. This CDR3 has 17 amino acids.